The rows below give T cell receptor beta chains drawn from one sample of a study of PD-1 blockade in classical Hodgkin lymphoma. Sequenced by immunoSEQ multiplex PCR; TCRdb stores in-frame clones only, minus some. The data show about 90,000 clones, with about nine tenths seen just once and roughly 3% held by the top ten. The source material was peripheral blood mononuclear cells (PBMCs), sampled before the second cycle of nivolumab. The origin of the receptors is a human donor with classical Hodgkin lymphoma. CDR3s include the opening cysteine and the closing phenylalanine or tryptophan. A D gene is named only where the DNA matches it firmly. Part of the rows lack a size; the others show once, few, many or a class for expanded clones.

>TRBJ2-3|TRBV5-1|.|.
CASSSVSMDTQYF
TGCGCCAGCAGCTCCGTAAGCATGGATACGCAGTATTTT
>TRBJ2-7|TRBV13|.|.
CASSLAGRGEQYF
TGTGCCAGCAGCTTAGCGGGCCGGGGCGAGCAGTACTTC
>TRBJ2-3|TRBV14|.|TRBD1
CASSQWTGGSTDTQYF
TGTGCCAGCAGCCAATGGACAGGGGGCTCCACAGATACGCAGTATTTT
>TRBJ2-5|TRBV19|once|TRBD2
CASSKLAGGGQETQYF
TGTGCCAGTAGTAAACTAGCGGGAGGGGGGCAAGAGACCCAGTACTTC
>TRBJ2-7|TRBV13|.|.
CASSLELGESYEQYF
TGTGCCAGCAGCTTAGAGCTCGGGGAGTCCTACGAGCAGTACTTC
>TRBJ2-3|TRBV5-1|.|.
CASREVGSSTDTQYF
TGCGCCAGCAGGGAAGTGGGATCTAGCACAGATACGCAGTATTTT
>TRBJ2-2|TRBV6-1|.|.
CASSEGGGTYTGELFF
TGTGCCAGCAGTGAAGGAGGCGGGACATACACCGGGGAGCTGTTTTTT
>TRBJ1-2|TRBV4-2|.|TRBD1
CASSQETGTYGYTF
TGTGCCAGCAGCCAAGAGACAGGGACCTATGGCTACACCTTC
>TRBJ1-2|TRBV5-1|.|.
CASSSSTGFGYTF
TGCGCCAGCAGCTCCTCGACAGGTTTCGGCTACACCTTC
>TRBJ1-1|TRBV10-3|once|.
CAISEVVGLNTEAFF
TGTGCCATCAGTGAGGTGGTAGGCCTGAACACTGAAGCTTTCTTT
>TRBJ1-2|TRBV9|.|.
CASSSSGGPNYGYTF
TGTGCCAGCAGCTCCAGCGGGGGGCCCAACTATGGCTACACCTTC
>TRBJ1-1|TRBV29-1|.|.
CSVVVFAGNTEAFF
TGCAGCGTTGTGGTGTTTGCGGGGAACACTGAAGCTTTCTTT
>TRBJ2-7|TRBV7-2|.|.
CASSLGLRDRRDYEQYF
TGTGCCAGCAGCTTAGGCCTCCGGGACCGGAGGGACTACGAGCAGTACTTC
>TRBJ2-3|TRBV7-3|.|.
CASSPRGTDTQYF
TGTGCCAGCAGCCCCCGGGGAACAGATACGCAGTATTTT
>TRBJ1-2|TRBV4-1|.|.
CASSQGSDSLYGYTF
TGCGCCAGCAGCCAAGGGTCGGATTCGTTGTATGGCTACACCTTC
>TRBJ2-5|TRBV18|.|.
CASSPGAGFQETQYF
TGTGCCAGCTCACCAGGGGCCGGCTTCCAAGAGACCCAGTACTTC
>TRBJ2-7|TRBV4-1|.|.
CASSQGGQASYEQYF
TGCGCCAGCAGCCAAGGAGGCCAGGCGAGCTACGAGCAGTACTTC